The rows below give T cell receptor beta chains drawn from one sample of a study of breast tumors, draining lymph nodes, adjacent tissues. TCRdb redid the calling of the multiplex PCR reads with MiXCR, one entry per CDR3 protein. The data contain about 170,000 distinct CDR3 sequences, about 33% of them singletons. The sample comprised axillary lymph node tissue. These receptors all come from a female donor with breast cancer. Some clones in this sample may be carry-over from other donors' samples. The CDR3 runs from the conserved cysteine through the conserved F or W. The D gene is left open where the match is weak. A row's size may be missing; if present it is once, few, many or a size class.

CDR3 DNA | CDR3 protein | D gene | J gene | V gene | CDR3 length | clone size
TGCAGTGCTAGCGGGAGTGCAGATACGCAGTATTTT | CSASGSADTQYF | - | TRBJ2-3 | TRBV20-1 | 12 | -
TGTGCCTGGAAGGGCGGAGGAGAGACCCAGTACTTC | CAWKGGGETQYF | - | TRBJ2-5 | TRBV30 | 12 | many
TGTGCCAGCAGTCTGGGACTAGCGGGGTACACAGATACGCAGTATTTT | CASSLGLAGYTDTQYF | TRBD2 | TRBJ2-3 | TRBV27 | 16 | many
TGTGCCAGCAGTGAAGCTCATCAGGCCCCCTTGATCTTC | CASSEAHQAPLIF | - | TRBJ2-1 | TRBV6-1 | 13 | few
TGTGCCAGCAGCCCTGGGACAAATCCATATGAAAAACTGTTTTTT | CASSPGTNPYEKLFF | - | TRBJ1-4 | TRBV9 | 15 | many
TGCAGTTTCGGCGGGGACTATGGCTACACCTTC | CSFGGDYGYTF | - | TRBJ1-2 | TRBV20-1 | 11 | -
TGTGCCACCAGTGATCCCCTCCACTTT | CATSDPLHF | - | TRBJ1-6 | TRBV24-1 | 9 | -
TGTGCCATCAGGGGACTAGTGAACACCGGGGAGCTGTTTTTT | CAIRGLVNTGELFF | TRBD2 | TRBJ2-2 | TRBV10-3 | 14 | -
TGCAGCGTTGAAGTTGGCCTGAACACTGAAGCTTTCTTT | CSVEVGLNTEAFF | - | TRBJ1-1 | TRBV29-1 | 13 | -
TGTGCCAGCAGCCACCCGGGCACAGATACGCAGTATTTT | CASSHPGTDTQYF | - | TRBJ2-3 | TRBV7-9 | 13 | many